This entry lists 7 T cell receptor beta chains sequenced from one sample in a study of long-term antiretroviral therapy in people with HIV. Samples were assayed with immunoSEQ v3.0 at survey level. Clones were sequenced by immunoSEQ multiplex PCR, and TCRdb holds only the in-frame ones, with some missing. The sample carries thousands of clones, 60% to 80% recorded once. Sequencing used unsorted PBMCs, obtained 0.4 years before starting antiretroviral therapy. The receptors come from a man aged 25 to 40 with HIV.

The gene calls are TRBV13 and TRBJ1-2, with 10 bases matching TRBD1. The CDR3 extends over 13 amino acids. Looked up from germline, CDR1 is PRHDT and CDR2 is FYEKMQ (reference sequence). V lost 6 bases and J lost 5; bases outside the gene matches: 3. DNA of the CDR3: TGTGCCAGCAGTTGGACAGGGGGATATGGCTACACCTTC. This encodes CASSWTGGYGYTF.

CDR3 DNA: TGTGCCAGCAGCTTAGACTATTCGAACACCGGGGAGCTGTTTTTT. It is translated as CASSLDYSNTGELFF. The rearrangement joins TRBV7-8 to TRBJ2-2; D remains ambiguous. Germline V gene lookup returns CDR1 SGHVS and CDR2 FQNEAQ. V was cut by 1 base and J by 0 bases, with 6 bases left in between. The CDR3 extends over 15 amino acids.

The rearrangement uses TRBV19 and TRBJ2-6; TRBD1 matches 7 bases. The V gene end was trimmed by 6 bases and the J gene end by 4 bases; junction bases not matched to a gene: 6. This CDR3 has 15 amino acids. Germline V gives CDR1 LNHDA, CDR2 SQIVND (reference sequence). The DNA of the CDR3 is TGTGCCAGTAGGCTACAGGGGCCGGGGGCCAACGTCCTGACTTTC. This encodes CASRLQGPGANVLTF.

This clone was recorded once. The V call is TRBV23-1, the J call TRBJ1-2; 7 nucleotides line up with TRBD1. TRBV23-1 is given ORF status, its function remaining uncertain. The CDR3 has 14 residues. J gave up 1 base and V 8 bases, and 7 bases lay outside the gene matches. CDR3 protein: CASHRGGYNYGYTF. In nucleotides, the CDR3 is TGCGCCAGCCACAGGGGCGGGTATAACTATGGCTACACCTTC.

This clone was recorded once. The V and J genes are TRBV5-5 and TRBJ1-4; D not resolved. Trimming removed 0 bases at V and 0 bases at J, with 9 bases between. The CDR3 extends over 16 amino acids. Germline V gene sequence: CDR1 SGHKS, CDR2 YYEKEE (reference sequence). Here the CDR3 DNA reads TGTGCCAGCAGCTTGGCCAAGACACCAACTAATGAAAAACTGTTTTTT. It encodes CASSLAKTPTNEKLFF.

This chain links TRBV6-6 with TRBJ1-6; tentative D call: TRBD1 (6 bases). V dropped 7 bases and J dropped 7 bases, with 14 bases sitting between them. The CDR3 sequence is 14 residues long. Germline-derived CDR1 and CDR2 are MNHNY and SVGAGI (reference sequence). CDR3 in DNA: TGTGCCAGCACCAACAGGGAGGGGAATTCACCCCTCCACTTT. It specifies CASTNREGNSPLHF.

This clone is medium-sized in the sample. This sample also contains other DNA sequences that code for the same CDR3. The chain is built from TRBV7-2 and TRBJ2-7; TRBD2 matches at 9 bases. The length of the CDR3 is 17 residues. The ends lost 1 base at V and 3 bases at J; junction bases unmatched: 10. CDR1 SGHTA and CDR2 FQGNSA come from the germline V gene. In nucleotides, the CDR3 is TGTGCCAGCAGCTTAGGCCCCTTGGCGGGAGGGCTCTACGAGCAGTACTTC. It specifies CASSLGPLAGGLYEQYF.